Each of the 11 T cell receptor beta chains below was sequenced from the same sample in a study of T cells after yellow fever vaccination. TCRdb used MiXCR to reprocess the 5' RACE reads, holding one entry per CDR3 protein. The data show more than 200,000 distinct CDR3 sequences, about 3.9% seen once. Sample: PBMCs, taken 15 days after the yellow fever booster vaccination. The receptor source for this set is a man aged 18 to 30 who received the YFV17D yellow fever vaccine.

This clonotype was counted ten times or more. The CDR3 nucleotides read TGCGCCAGCAGCCAAGTAGGTCGATTCCTCACTAGCGGGGGAAATGAGCAGTTCTTC. Protein: CASSQVGRFLTSGGNEQFF. V gene TRBV4-3 combines with J gene TRBJ2-1; the match to TRBD2 covers 11 bases. Per germline, CDR1 LGHNA and CDR2 YSLEER. CDR3 length: 19 amino acids. V shed 1 base, J shed 7 bases, and the junction held 15 bases outside the gene matches.

Comment on this clonotype: This clone may be a read error of a much larger clone one base away. The chain couples TRBV20-1 to TRBJ2-3, with unresolved D. Germline V gene lookup returns CDR1 DFQATT and CDR2 SNEGSKA (reference sequence). The CDR3 spans 14 residues. With 3 bases removed from V and 7 bases from J, the gap between germline ends came to 17 bases. This CDR3 is CSASFTRGRYTQYF. The CDR3 DNA reads TGCAGTGCTAGTTTTACCCGTGGGCGTTATACGCAGTATTTT.

This clonotype has just a few counts. This rearrangement joins TRBV5-1 to TRBJ2-2; D is ambiguous. The V gene's germline CDR1 is SGHRS and CDR2 YFSETQ. There are 15 residues in the CDR3. V was pared by 2 bases and J by 4 bases, with 12 bases between. CDR3 nucleotide sequence: TGCGCCAGCAGCTTATCCTTGGGTTCCACCGGGGAGCTGTTTTTT. Translating it yields CASSLSLGSTGELFF.

This clonotype was counted only a few times. This chain uses TRBV11-2 with TRBJ2-3; 11 bases match TRBD2. CDR3 length equals 15 residues. Germline CDR1 and CDR2: SGHAT and FQNNGV. With V trimmed by 5 bases and J by 4 bases, 5 bases remained unmatched. CDR3 bases: TGTGCCAGCAGCGACGGGGGACTAGCGGCAGATACGCAGTATTTT. It encodes CASSDGGLAADTQYF.

This clonotype was detected ten times or more. The DNA of the CDR3 is TGTGCCAGCGAGTGGGAGAGGAGTAATGAAAAACTGTTTTTT. Its translation is CASEWERSNEKLFF. The chain carries TRBV2 and TRBJ1-4; D is undetermined. The CDR3 is 14 residues long. The germline CDR1 and CDR2 sequences are SNHLY and FYNNEI. V was clipped by 8 bases and J by 4 bases, with 14 bases between them.

This clonotype has a count of ten or more. This chain connects TRBV9 to TRBJ2-1, with 11 positions matching TRBD2. From germline, CDR1 is SGDLS and CDR2 YYNGEE. V dropped 4 bases and J dropped 4; count of bases not matched to a gene: 7. The CDR3 covers 16 residues. This CDR3 reads CASSTSGGLPYNEQFF. The CDR3 nucleotides are TGTGCCAGCAGCACTAGCGGGGGTCTTCCGTACAATGAGCAGTTCTTC.

The table lists this clonotype with a few counts. The CDR3 DNA reads as TGTGCCACCAGCAGTCCCGTTGCTGAACTGTTTTTT. This encodes CATSSPVAELFF. The V gene is TRBV15, the J gene TRBJ1-4, with D hard to call. CDR1 and CDR2 from the germline V gene are LNHNV and YYDKDF (reference sequence). Trimming shortened V by 3 bases and J by 12 bases, and 11 bases separated the two germline ends. CDR3 length: 12 residues.

Many counts were recorded for this clonotype. The chain combines TRBV12-3 or TRBV12-4 with TRBJ1-5; possible D gene TRBD1, 5 bases. The CDR3 contains 13 residues. Between the trimmed V and J ends, which lost 6 bases and 4 bases, there was a span of 10 bases. CDR3 nucleotides: TGTGCCAGCAGGGGGGGACGGAATCAGCCCCAGCATTTT. Protein: CASRGGRNQPQHF.

This clonotype was seen many times. The rearrangement links TRBV6-2 or TRBV6-3 to TRBJ1-1, with 12 bases lining up with TRBD1. Germline V gene sequence: CDR1 MNHEY, CDR2 SVGEGT. This CDR3 region has 14 residues. V was pared by 5 bases and J by 8 bases, with 6 bases of the junction left unmatched. CDR3 residues: CASSTGTGGAEAFF. The CDR3 bases are TGTGCCAGCAGTACCGGGACAGGGGGCGCAGAAGCTTTCTTT.

This clonotype has at least ten counts. The chain couples TRBV7-9 to TRBJ1-5; TRBD1 agrees at 8 bases. Germline CDR1 is SEHNR and CDR2 is FQNEAQ (reference sequence). This CDR3 region has 14 residues. V was clipped by 6 bases and J by 7 bases; unmatched bases: 8. CDR3 region: CASSDRQGRQPQHF. As DNA, the CDR3 is TGTGCCAGCAGTGATAGACAGGGGCGACAGCCCCAGCATTTT.

This clonotype was seen at least ten times. This chain links TRBV5-1 with TRBJ2-1; TRBD1 aligns across 9 bases. Germline V gene sequence: CDR1 SGHRS, CDR2 YFSETQ. V lost 10 bases, J lost 9 bases, and 11 bases stayed unmatched. The CDR3 runs 13 residues. CDR3 sequence (DNA): TGCGCCGGAGCGGACAGGGGAAGGGGTGAGCAGTTCTTC. Its translation: CAGADRGRGEQFF.